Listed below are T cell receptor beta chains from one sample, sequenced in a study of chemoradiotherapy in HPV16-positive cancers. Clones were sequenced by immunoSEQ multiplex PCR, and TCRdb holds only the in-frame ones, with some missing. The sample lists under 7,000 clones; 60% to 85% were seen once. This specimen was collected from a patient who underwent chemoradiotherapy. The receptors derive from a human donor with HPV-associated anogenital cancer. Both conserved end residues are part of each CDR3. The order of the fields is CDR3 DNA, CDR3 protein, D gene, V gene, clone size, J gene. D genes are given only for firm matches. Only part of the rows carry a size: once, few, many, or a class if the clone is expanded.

CDR3nt: TGTGCTAGTGGTTTGCGTCAGGGATATAGCAATCAGCCCCAGCATTTT
CDR3aa: CASGLRQGYSNQPQHF
d_gene: -
v_gene: TRBV12-5
abundance: few
j_gene: TRBJ1-5

CDR3nt: TGCGCCAGCAGCTTATCGGGGACCTCTAACTATGGCTACACCTTC
CDR3aa: CASSLSGTSNYGYTF
d_gene: -
v_gene: TRBV5-1
abundance: -
j_gene: TRBJ1-2

CDR3nt: TGTGCCAGCAGTTACGGTCGCAATGGGGCGCAGTATTTT
CDR3aa: CASSYGRNGAQYF
d_gene: -
v_gene: TRBV6-5
abundance: -
j_gene: TRBJ2-3

CDR3nt: TGTGCCAGCAGCACAGAGGGGGATACGCAGTATTTT
CDR3aa: CASSTEGDTQYF
d_gene: -
v_gene: TRBV6-4
abundance: -
j_gene: TRBJ2-3

CDR3nt: TGTGCCAGCAGTTCCCTAGGGGCGGGAGAAAACGAGCAGTACTTC
CDR3aa: CASSSLGAGENEQYF
d_gene: TRBD2
v_gene: TRBV27
abundance: -
j_gene: TRBJ2-7

CDR3nt: TGCAGTGCCCCCTTGGGGGAAAAACTGTTTTTT
CDR3aa: CSAPLGEKLFF
d_gene: -
v_gene: TRBV20-1
abundance: -
j_gene: TRBJ1-4

CDR3nt: TGCGCCAGCAGAGAGGGCTACAGGGGGCTAGTAAACACTGAAGCTTTCTTT
CDR3aa: CASREGYRGLVNTEAFF
d_gene: TRBD1
v_gene: TRBV5-1
abundance: -
j_gene: TRBJ1-1

CDR3nt: TGTGCCAGCAGCGTAGAGCCAGCGGGGGACTCCTACGAGCAGTACTTC
CDR3aa: CASSVEPAGDSYEQYF
d_gene: TRBD2
v_gene: TRBV9
abundance: few
j_gene: TRBJ2-7

CDR3nt: TGTGCCAGCAGCTTGATCGAACCGGGACAGCTAATAACAGATACGCAGTATTTT
CDR3aa: CASSLIEPGQLITDTQYF
d_gene: TRBD1
v_gene: TRBV11-3
abundance: few
j_gene: TRBJ2-3

CDR3nt: TGTGCCAGCAGCCTTAGCGGGAGGACCTACAATGAGCAGTTCTTC
CDR3aa: CASSLSGRTYNEQFF
d_gene: TRBD2
v_gene: TRBV7-3
abundance: -
j_gene: TRBJ2-1

CDR3nt: TGTGCCAGTAGTATAGGCAGCCCCTCCGGTGGCTACACCTTC
CDR3aa: CASSIGSPSGGYTF
d_gene: -
v_gene: TRBV19
abundance: once
j_gene: TRBJ1-2

CDR3nt: TGTGCCAGCTCATCAAAGACAGGGGTCACATCCAATCAGCCCCAGCATTTT
CDR3aa: CASSSKTGVTSNQPQHF
d_gene: TRBD1
v_gene: TRBV18
abundance: -
j_gene: TRBJ1-5

CDR3nt: TGCGCCAGCAGCCAAGTTCTCGGGGGCTGGGGCTACACCTTC
CDR3aa: CASSQVLGGWGYTF
d_gene: -
v_gene: TRBV4-3
abundance: -
j_gene: TRBJ1-2

CDR3nt: TGCGCCAGCACCAACGGACAGGGAACGAAAACTGGAAACACCATATATTTT
CDR3aa: CASTNGQGTKTGNTIYF
d_gene: TRBD1
v_gene: TRBV5-1
abundance: once
j_gene: TRBJ1-3

CDR3nt: TGTGCCAGCAGCTCTGATCTCGGCAGGGGTCATCAGCCCCAGCATTTT
CDR3aa: CASSSDLGRGHQPQHF
d_gene: -
v_gene: TRBV11-2
abundance: -
j_gene: TRBJ1-5

CDR3nt: TGTGCCAGTAGTATCTTGGGTTCGAACACCGGGGAGCTGTTTTTT
CDR3aa: CASSILGSNTGELFF
d_gene: -
v_gene: TRBV19
abundance: few
j_gene: TRBJ2-2

CDR3nt: TGTGCCAGCAGCGCCGGGGGAACTCGATTAATATATGGCTACACCTTC
CDR3aa: CASSAGGTRLIYGYTF
d_gene: -
v_gene: TRBV9
abundance: -
j_gene: TRBJ1-2

CDR3nt: TGTGCCAGCAGACCGGGGACGGTGAACACTGAAGCTTTCTTT
CDR3aa: CASRPGTVNTEAFF
d_gene: -
v_gene: TRBV7-6
abundance: -
j_gene: TRBJ1-1

CDR3nt: TGTGCCAGCAGTTACGGACAAACGAACACCGGGGAGCTGTTTTTT
CDR3aa: CASSYGQTNTGELFF
d_gene: -
v_gene: TRBV6-6
abundance: -
j_gene: TRBJ2-2

CDR3nt: TGTGCCAGCAGCTTAAGGACTTCCACCAACTACGAGCAGTACTTC
CDR3aa: CASSLRTSTNYEQYF
d_gene: -
v_gene: TRBV7-9
abundance: few
j_gene: TRBJ2-7

CDR3nt: TGTGCCAGCAGTGGTCAGGGTCACCAAGAGACCCAGTACTTC
CDR3aa: CASSGQGHQETQYF
d_gene: -
v_gene: TRBV28
abundance: -
j_gene: TRBJ2-5

CDR3nt: TGCGCCAGCAGCCAAGATTACTTCCTCGTCTATGGCTACACCTTC
CDR3aa: CASSQDYFLVYGYTF
d_gene: -
v_gene: TRBV4-3
abundance: -
j_gene: TRBJ1-2

CDR3nt: TGCGCCAGCAGTCGAGGGACAGGGAACGAGCAGCCCCAGCATTTT
CDR3aa: CASSRGTGNEQPQHF
d_gene: TRBD1
v_gene: TRBV23-1
abundance: large
j_gene: TRBJ1-5

CDR3nt: TGCGCCAGCAGCTTGGATTCCCCATCGAGGCAAAGCGATCACACCATATATTTT
CDR3aa: CASSLDSPSRQSDHTIYF
d_gene: -
v_gene: TRBV5-1
abundance: -
j_gene: TRBJ1-3

CDR3nt: TGCAGCGCGGAGACTCAGCCGAACACTGAAGCTTTCTTT
CDR3aa: CSAETQPNTEAFF
d_gene: -
v_gene: TRBV29-1
abundance: -
j_gene: TRBJ1-1

CDR3nt: TGTGCCAGCAGTTATGAGGGGGGAACTAAAAACATTCAGTACTTC
CDR3aa: CASSYEGGTKNIQYF
d_gene: -
v_gene: TRBV6-5
abundance: -
j_gene: TRBJ2-4